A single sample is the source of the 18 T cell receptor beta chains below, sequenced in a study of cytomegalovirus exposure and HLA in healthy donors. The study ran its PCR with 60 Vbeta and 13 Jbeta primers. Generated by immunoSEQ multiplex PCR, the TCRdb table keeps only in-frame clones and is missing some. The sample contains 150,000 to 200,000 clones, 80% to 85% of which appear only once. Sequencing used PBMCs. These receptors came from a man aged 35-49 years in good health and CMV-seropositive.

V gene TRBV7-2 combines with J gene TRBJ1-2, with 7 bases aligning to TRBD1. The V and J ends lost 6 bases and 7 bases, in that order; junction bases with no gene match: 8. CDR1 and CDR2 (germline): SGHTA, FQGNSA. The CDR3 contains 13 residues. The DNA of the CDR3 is TGTGCCAGCAGACTCGACAGGGTGGGTGGCTACACCTTC. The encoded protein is CASRLDRVGGYTF.

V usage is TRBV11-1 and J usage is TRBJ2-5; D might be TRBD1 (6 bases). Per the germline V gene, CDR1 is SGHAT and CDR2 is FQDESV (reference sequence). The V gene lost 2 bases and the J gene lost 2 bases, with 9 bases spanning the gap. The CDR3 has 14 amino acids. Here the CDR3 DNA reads TGTGCCAGCAGCTTAATTAGGGGGCAAGAGACCCAGTACTTC. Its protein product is CASSLIRGQETQYF.

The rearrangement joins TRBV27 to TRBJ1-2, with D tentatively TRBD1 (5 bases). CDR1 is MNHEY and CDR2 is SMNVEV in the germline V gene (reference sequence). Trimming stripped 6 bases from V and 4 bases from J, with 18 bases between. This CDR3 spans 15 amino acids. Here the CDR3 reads CASSLNELGGYGYTF. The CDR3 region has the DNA TGTGCCAGCAGCTTAAATGAGCTGGGGGGCTATGGCTACACCTTC.

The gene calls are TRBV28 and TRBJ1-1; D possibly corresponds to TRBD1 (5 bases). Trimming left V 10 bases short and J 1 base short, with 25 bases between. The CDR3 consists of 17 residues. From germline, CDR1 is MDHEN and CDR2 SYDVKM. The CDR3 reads CAIPRWGFSKQNTEAFF. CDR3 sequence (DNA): TGTGCCATCCCAAGATGGGGCTTTTCCAAACAGAACACTGAAGCTTTCTTT.

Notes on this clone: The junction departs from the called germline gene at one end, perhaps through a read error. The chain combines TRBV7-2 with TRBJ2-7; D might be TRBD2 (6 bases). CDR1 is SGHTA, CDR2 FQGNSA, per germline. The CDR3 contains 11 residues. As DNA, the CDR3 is TGTGCCAGCAGCTCCCGCGGGGAACTCGTCTTC. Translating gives CASSSRGELVF.

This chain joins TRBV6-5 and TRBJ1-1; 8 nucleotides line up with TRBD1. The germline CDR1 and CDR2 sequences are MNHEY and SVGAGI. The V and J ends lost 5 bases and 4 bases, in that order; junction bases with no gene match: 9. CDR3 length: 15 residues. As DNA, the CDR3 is TGTGCCAGCAGTACCCTGACAGGGGAGGGCACTGAAGCTTTCTTT. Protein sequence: CASSTLTGEGTEAFF.

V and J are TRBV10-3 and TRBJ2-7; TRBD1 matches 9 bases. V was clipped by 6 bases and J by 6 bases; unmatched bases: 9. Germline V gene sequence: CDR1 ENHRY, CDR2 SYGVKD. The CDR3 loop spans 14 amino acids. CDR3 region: CAIRTPGDRAEQYF. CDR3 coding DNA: TGTGCCATCAGGACGCCGGGGGACAGGGCCGAGCAGTACTTC.

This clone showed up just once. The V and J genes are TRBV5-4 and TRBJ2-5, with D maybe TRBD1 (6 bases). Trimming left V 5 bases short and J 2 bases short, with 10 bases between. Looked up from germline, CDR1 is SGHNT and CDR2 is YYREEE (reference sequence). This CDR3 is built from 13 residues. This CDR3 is CASSFTGQETQYF. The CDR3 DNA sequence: TGTGCCAGCAGTTTTACAGGGCAAGAGACCCAGTACTTC. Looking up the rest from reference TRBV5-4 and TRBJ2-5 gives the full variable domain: ETGVTQSPTHLIKTRGQQVTLRCSSQSGHNTVSWYQQALGQGPQFIFQYYREEENGRGNFPPRFSGLQFPNYSSELNVNALELDDSALYLCASSFTGQETQYFGPGTRLLVL.

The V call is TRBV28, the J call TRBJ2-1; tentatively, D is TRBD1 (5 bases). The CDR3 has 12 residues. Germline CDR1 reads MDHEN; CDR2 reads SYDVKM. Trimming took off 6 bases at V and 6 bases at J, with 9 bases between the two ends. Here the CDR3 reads CASRQAPNEQFF. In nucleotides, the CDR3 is TGTGCCAGCAGACAGGCTCCCAATGAGCAGTTCTTC.

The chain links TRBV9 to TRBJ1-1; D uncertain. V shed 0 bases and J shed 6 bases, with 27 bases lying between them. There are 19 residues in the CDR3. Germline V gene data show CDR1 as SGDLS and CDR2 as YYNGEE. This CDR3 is CASSVELVYRRVRSAEAFF. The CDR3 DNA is TGTGCCAGCAGCGTAGAATTAGTGTATCGGAGGGTGCGATCGGCTGAAGCTTTCTTT.

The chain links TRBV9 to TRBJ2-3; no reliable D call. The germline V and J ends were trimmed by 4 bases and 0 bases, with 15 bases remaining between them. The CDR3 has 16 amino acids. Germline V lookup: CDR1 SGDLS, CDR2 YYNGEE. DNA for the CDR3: TGTGCCAGCAGCCGAAGCCCCGCGCGGAGCACAGATACGCAGTATTTT. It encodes CASSRSPARSTDTQYF.

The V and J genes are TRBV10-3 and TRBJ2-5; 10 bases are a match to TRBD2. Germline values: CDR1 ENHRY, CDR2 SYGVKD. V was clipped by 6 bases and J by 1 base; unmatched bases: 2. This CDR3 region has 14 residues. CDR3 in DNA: TGTGCCATCAGCCGACTAGCGGGCCAAGAGACCCAGTACTTC. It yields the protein CAISRLAGQETQYF.

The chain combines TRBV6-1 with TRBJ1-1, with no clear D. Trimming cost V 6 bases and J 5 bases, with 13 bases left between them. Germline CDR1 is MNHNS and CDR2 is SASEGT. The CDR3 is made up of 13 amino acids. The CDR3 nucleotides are TGTGCCAGCAGCGGAAGGTCGGGGACTGAAGCTTTCTTT. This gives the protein CASSGRSGTEAFF.

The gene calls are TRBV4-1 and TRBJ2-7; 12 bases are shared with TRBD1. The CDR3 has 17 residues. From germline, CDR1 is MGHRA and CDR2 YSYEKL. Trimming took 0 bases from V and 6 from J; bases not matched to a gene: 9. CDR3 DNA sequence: TGCGCCAGCAGCCAAGAGGGTAGCCCGGGACAGGGGGCCGAGCAGTACTTC. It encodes CASSQEGSPGQGAEQYF.

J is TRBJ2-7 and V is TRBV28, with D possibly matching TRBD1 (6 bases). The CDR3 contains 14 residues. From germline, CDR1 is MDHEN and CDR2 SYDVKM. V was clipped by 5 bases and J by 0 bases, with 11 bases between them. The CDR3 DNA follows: TGTGCCAGCAGTCTCAGGGGTATCTCCTACGAGCAGTACTTC. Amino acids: CASSLRGISYEQYF.

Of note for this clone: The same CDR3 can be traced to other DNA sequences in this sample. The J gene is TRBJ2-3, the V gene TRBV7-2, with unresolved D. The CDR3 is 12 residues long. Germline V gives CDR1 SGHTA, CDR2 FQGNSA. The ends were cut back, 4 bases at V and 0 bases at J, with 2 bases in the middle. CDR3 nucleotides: TGTGCCAGCAGCTCGAGCACAGATACGCAGTATTTT. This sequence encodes CASSSSTDTQYF.

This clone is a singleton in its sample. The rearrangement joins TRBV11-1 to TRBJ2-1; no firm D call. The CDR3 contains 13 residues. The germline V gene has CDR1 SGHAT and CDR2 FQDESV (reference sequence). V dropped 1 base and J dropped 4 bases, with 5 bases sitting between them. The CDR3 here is CASSLGVYNEQFF. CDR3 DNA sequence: TGTGCCAGCAGCTTAGGCGTTTACAATGAGCAGTTCTTC.

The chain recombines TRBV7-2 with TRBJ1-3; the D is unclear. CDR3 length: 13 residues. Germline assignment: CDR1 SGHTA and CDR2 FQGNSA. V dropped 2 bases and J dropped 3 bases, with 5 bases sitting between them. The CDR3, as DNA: TGTGCCAGCAGCTTACGGAGTGGAAACACCATATATTTT. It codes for CASSLRSGNTIYF.